This is a list of T cell receptor beta chains from one sample in a study of shared clonotypes between healthy human individuals. Profiled with immunoSEQ multiplex PCR; TCRdb holds only in-frame clones, not every one. The table lists more than 2 million clones, 90% to 96% of them singletons. The sample taken for sequencing was naive CD4+ T cells sorted from blood. These receptors came from a man younger than 30 in good health. The CDR3 runs from the conserved cysteine through the conserved F or W. D genes are given only for firm matches. Clone size is given for some rows only: seen once, a few or many times, or a class if the clone is expanded.

D gene: -; V gene: TRBV30; J gene: TRBJ1-4; clone size: once; CDR3 protein: CAWSAYSATNEKLFF; CDR3 DNA: TGTGCCTGGAGTGCCTACAGTGCAACTAATGAAAAACTGTTTTTT
D gene: -; V gene: TRBV9; J gene: TRBJ2-7; clone size: -; CDR3 protein: CASSVVPDSTYEQYF; CDR3 DNA: TGTGCCAGCAGCGTAGTCCCGGACAGTACCTACGAGCAGTACTTC
D gene: -; V gene: TRBV6-6; J gene: TRBJ2-3; clone size: once; CDR3 protein: CASSPQTTDTQYF; CDR3 DNA: TGTGCCAGCAGCCCTCAGACCACAGATACGCAGTATTTT
D gene: -; V gene: TRBV30; J gene: TRBJ1-1; clone size: -; CDR3 protein: CAWRPGLNTEAFF; CDR3 DNA: TGTGCCTGGAGGCCAGGACTGAACACTGAAGCTTTCTTT
D gene: TRBD2; V gene: TRBV5-6; J gene: TRBJ2-5; clone size: -; CDR3 protein: CASSLWSGGFQETQYF; CDR3 DNA: TGTGCCAGCAGCTTGTGGAGCGGGGGGTTCCAAGAGACCCAGTACTTC
D gene: -; V gene: TRBV5-1; J gene: TRBJ1-2; clone size: -; CDR3 protein: CASSPISSGSSGYTF; CDR3 DNA: TGCGCCAGCAGCCCTATATCTTCAGGGTCTTCGGGCTACACCTTC
D gene: -; V gene: TRBV9; J gene: TRBJ2-3; clone size: -; CDR3 protein: CASSVGVSERDTQYF; CDR3 DNA: TGTGCCAGCAGCGTAGGGGTTAGCGAGAGAGATACGCAGTATTTT
D gene: -; V gene: TRBV21-1; J gene: TRBJ2-5; clone size: -; CDR3 protein: CASSPGTQCGEGPQETQYF; CDR3 DNA: TGTGCCAGCAGCCCCGGGACCCAATGTGGGGAGGGCCCCCAAGAGACCCAGTACTTC
D gene: -; V gene: TRBV5-1; J gene: TRBJ1-6; clone size: -; CDR3 protein: CASSLAGQGYSPLHF; CDR3 DNA: TGCGCCAGCAGCTTGGCGGGACAAGGATATTCACCCCTCCACTTT
D gene: -; V gene: TRBV9; J gene: TRBJ1-5; clone size: -; CDR3 protein: CASSVGSRGQPQHF; CDR3 DNA: TGTGCCAGCAGCGTAGGTTCCAGGGGACAGCCCCAGCATTTT
D gene: -; V gene: TRBV5-1; J gene: TRBJ1-5; clone size: once; CDR3 protein: CASSLGRENQPQHF; CDR3 DNA: TGCGCCAGCAGCTTAGGCAGGGAAAATCAGCCCCAGCATTTT
D gene: -; V gene: TRBV2; J gene: TRBJ2-5; clone size: -; CDR3 protein: CASRMNFQETQYF; CDR3 DNA: TGTGCCAGCAGAATGAACTTTCAAGAGACCCAGTACTTC
D gene: TRBD2; V gene: TRBV7-2; J gene: TRBJ2-3; clone size: -; CDR3 protein: CASSSLGLAGVDTQYF; CDR3 DNA: TGTGCCAGCAGCTCGTTGGGACTAGCGGGAGTAGATACGCAGTATTTT
D gene: -; V gene: TRBV27; J gene: TRBJ2-7; clone size: -; CDR3 protein: CASSLSQGIEQYF; CDR3 DNA: TGTGCCAGCAGCCTGTCCCAGGGAATCGAGCAGTACTTC
D gene: -; V gene: TRBV10-2; J gene: TRBJ2-5; clone size: -; CDR3 protein: CASSRGRLYQETQYF; CDR3 DNA: TGCGCCAGCAGCCGTGGGCGGCTGTACCAAGAGACCCAGTACTTC
D gene: -; V gene: TRBV5-1; J gene: TRBJ2-3; clone size: -; CDR3 protein: CASSLSRWGPWTDTQYF; CDR3 DNA: TGCGCCAGCAGCTTGAGTCGGTGGGGACCGTGGACAGATACGCAGTATTTT
D gene: -; V gene: TRBV5-4; J gene: TRBJ1-4; clone size: once; CDR3 protein: CASSRKGPTNEKLFF; CDR3 DNA: TGTGCCAGCAGCCGGAAAGGGCCTACTAATGAAAAACTGTTTTTT
D gene: TRBD1; V gene: TRBV7-2; J gene: TRBJ2-7; clone size: -; CDR3 protein: CASSFDRGYYEQYF; CDR3 DNA: TGTGCCAGCAGCTTTGACAGGGGCTACTACGAGCAGTACTTC
D gene: -; V gene: TRBV6-4; J gene: TRBJ2-7; clone size: -; CDR3 protein: CASRFPRESYEQYF; CDR3 DNA: TGTGCCAGCCGATTCCCCCGGGAGTCCTACGAGCAGTACTTC
D gene: TRBD1; V gene: TRBV7-9; J gene: TRBJ2-7; clone size: -; CDR3 protein: CASSQTGGDSYEQYF; CDR3 DNA: TGTGCCAGCAGTCAGACAGGGGGCGACTCCTACGAGCAGTACTTC
D gene: -; V gene: TRBV6-5; J gene: TRBJ2-7; clone size: -; CDR3 protein: CASSQRTDTYEQYF; CDR3 DNA: TGTGCCAGCAGCCAGAGGACAGATACCTACGAGCAGTACTTC
D gene: TRBD1; V gene: TRBV2; J gene: TRBJ1-2; clone size: -; CDR3 protein: CASSGRDRNGYTF; CDR3 DNA: TGTGCCAGCAGTGGGCGGGACAGAAACGGCTACACCTTC
D gene: TRBD1; V gene: TRBV28; J gene: TRBJ1-2; clone size: -; CDR3 protein: CASSTPDRFHGYTF; CDR3 DNA: TGTGCCAGCAGTACCCCGGACAGGTTCCATGGCTACACCTTC
D gene: -; V gene: TRBV5-1; J gene: TRBJ1-3; clone size: -; CDR3 protein: CASSSVGGYGNTIYF; CDR3 DNA: TGCGCCAGCAGCTCCGTCGGGGGGTACGGAAACACCATATATTTT
D gene: TRBD2; V gene: TRBV7-2; J gene: TRBJ2-5; clone size: -; CDR3 protein: CASSLAGGYQETQYF; CDR3 DNA: TGTGCCAGCAGCTTAGCGGGGGGGTACCAAGAGACCCAGTACTTC
D gene: TRBD1; V gene: TRBV28; J gene: TRBJ1-6; clone size: -; CDR3 protein: CASSNRGSSPLHF; CDR3 DNA: TGTGCCAGCAGCAACAGGGGTAGTTCACCCCTCCACTTT
D gene: -; V gene: TRBV7-8; J gene: TRBJ2-2; clone size: -; CDR3 protein: CASSLARILSAENTGELFF; CDR3 DNA: TGTGCCAGCAGCTTAGCGCGGATCCTTTCAGCGGAGAACACCGGGGAGCTGTTTTTT
D gene: -; V gene: TRBV6-4; J gene: TRBJ1-5; clone size: -; CDR3 protein: CASSPDSNSNQPQHF; CDR3 DNA: TGTGCCAGCAGTCCCGACAGTAATAGCAATCAGCCCCAGCATTTT
D gene: -; V gene: TRBV25-1; J gene: TRBJ1-5; clone size: -; CDR3 protein: CASSPPNQPQHF; CDR3 DNA: TGTGCCAGCAGCCCCCCCAATCAGCCCCAGCATTTT
D gene: TRBD2; V gene: TRBV18; J gene: TRBJ2-7; clone size: -; CDR3 protein: CASSPPGLAGYEQYF; CDR3 DNA: TGTGCCAGCTCACCACCGGGACTAGCGGGGTACGAGCAGTACTTC
D gene: -; V gene: TRBV30; J gene: TRBJ1-2; clone size: few; CDR3 protein: CAWRQAGYTF; CDR3 DNA: TGTGCCTGGAGACAGGCGGGCTACACCTTC
D gene: -; V gene: TRBV11-3; J gene: TRBJ2-4; clone size: -; CDR3 protein: CASSLDDRSKNIQYF; CDR3 DNA: TGTGCCAGCAGCTTAGATGACAGGTCCAAAAACATTCAGTACTTC
D gene: TRBD1; V gene: TRBV11-3; J gene: TRBJ2-2; clone size: -; CDR3 protein: CASSPDRAELFF; CDR3 DNA: TGTGCCAGCAGCCCCGACAGGGCAGAGCTGTTTTTT
D gene: -; V gene: TRBV6-5; J gene: TRBJ1-1; clone size: few; CDR3 protein: CASTSPPSEAFF; CDR3 DNA: TGTGCCAGCACATCCCCCCCGAGTGAAGCTTTCTTT